This T cell receptor beta chain was recovered during a study of OX40 agonist ivuxolimab in advanced cancers. Study details: Two patients with cutaneous melanoma and one with hepatocellular carcinoma, three in total, showed partial responses. General study points: Mean expanded clone counts were higher in CD8+ than CD4+ T cells.

Trimming removed 4 bases from V and 8 bases from J, with 12 bases in between. This CDR3 contains 14 residues. The germline CDR1 and CDR2 sequences are MNHNY and SVGAGI (reference sequence). Autoimmune disease history or systemic immunosuppression disqualified patients. Comment on this clone: No antigen is known for it.

Generated by immunoSEQ multiplex PCR, the TCRdb table keeps only in-frame clones and is missing some. The data show some 70,000 clones, with more than 65% seen just once and about 1% held by the top ten. V is TRBV6-6 and J is TRBJ1-6, with a weak D call TRBD1 (6 bases). Sequences were derived from CD4+ or CD8+ T cells sorted from blood, sampled in a trial of the OX40 agonist ivuxolimab. This TCR was sampled from an adult with an advanced solid tumor such as melanoma, head and neck, liver or kidney cancer. DNA of the CDR3: TGTGCCAGCAGTTGGGACACCCGCTATTCACCCCTCCACTTT. It yields the protein CASSWDTRYSPLHF.